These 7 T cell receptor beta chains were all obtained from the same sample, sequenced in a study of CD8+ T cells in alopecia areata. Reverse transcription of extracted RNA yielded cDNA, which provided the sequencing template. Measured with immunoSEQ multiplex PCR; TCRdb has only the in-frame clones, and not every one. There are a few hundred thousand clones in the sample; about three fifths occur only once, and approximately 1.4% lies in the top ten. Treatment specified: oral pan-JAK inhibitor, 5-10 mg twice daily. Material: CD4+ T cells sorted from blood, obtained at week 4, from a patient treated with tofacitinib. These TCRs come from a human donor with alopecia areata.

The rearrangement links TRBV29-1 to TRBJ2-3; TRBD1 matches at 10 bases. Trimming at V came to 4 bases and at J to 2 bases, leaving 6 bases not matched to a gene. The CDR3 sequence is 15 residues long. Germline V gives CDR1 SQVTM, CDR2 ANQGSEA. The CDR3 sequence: CSVVRGTGDTDTQYF. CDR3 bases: TGCAGCGTTGTAAGAGGGACAGGGGACACAGATACGCAGTATTTT.

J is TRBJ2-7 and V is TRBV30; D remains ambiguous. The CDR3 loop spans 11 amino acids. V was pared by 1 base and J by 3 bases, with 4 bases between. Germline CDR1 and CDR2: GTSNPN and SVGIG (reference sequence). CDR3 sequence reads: CAWSAYYEQYF. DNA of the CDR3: TGTGCCTGGAGTGCTTACTACGAGCAGTACTTC.

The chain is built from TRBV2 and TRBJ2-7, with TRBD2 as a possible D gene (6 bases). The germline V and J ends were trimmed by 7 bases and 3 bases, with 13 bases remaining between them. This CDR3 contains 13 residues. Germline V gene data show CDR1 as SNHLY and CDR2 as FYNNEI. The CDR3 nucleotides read TGTGCCAGCATGCGGGACCAGAGCTACGAGCAGTACTTC. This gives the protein CASMRDQSYEQYF.

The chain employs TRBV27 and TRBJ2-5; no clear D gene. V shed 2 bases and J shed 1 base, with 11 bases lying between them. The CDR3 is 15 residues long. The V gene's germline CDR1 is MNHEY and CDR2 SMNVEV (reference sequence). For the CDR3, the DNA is TGTGCCAGCAGTTTAGAGGCAAGATTCCAAGAGACCCAGTACTTC. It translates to CASSLEARFQETQYF.

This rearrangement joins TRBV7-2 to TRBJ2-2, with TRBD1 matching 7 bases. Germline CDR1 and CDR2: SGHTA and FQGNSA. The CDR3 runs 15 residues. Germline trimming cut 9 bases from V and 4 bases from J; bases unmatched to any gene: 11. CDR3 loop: CASSSRTGTTGELFF. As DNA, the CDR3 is TGTGCCAGTTCGTCAAGGACAGGCACCACCGGGGAGCTGTTTTTT.

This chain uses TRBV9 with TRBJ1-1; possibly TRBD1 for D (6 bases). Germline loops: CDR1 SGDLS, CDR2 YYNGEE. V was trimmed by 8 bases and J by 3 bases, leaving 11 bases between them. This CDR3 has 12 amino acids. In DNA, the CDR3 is TGTGCCAGTGGGGGCGCGGACACTGAAGCTTTCTTT. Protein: CASGGADTEAFF.

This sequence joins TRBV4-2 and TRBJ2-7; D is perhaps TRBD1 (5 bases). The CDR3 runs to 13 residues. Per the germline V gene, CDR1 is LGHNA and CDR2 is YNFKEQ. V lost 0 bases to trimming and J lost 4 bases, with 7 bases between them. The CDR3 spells CASSQEQGYEQYF. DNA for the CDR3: TGTGCCAGCAGCCAAGAGCAGGGTTACGAGCAGTACTTC.